A single sample is the source of the 12 T cell receptor beta chains below, sequenced in a study of shared clonotypes between healthy human individuals. Sequencing used immunoSEQ multiplex PCR; TCRdb keeps in-frame clones, though not all of them. The table shows over a million clones, with approximately 78% occurring only once. Sequencing input: memory CD4+ T cells from PBMCs. Specified subset: CD45RA-negative fraction. The source is a man younger than 35 in good health. Some clones in this sample may be carry-over from other donors' samples.

The V call is TRBV2, the J call TRBJ1-5, with D possibly TRBD1 on 6 matching bases. V gave up 1 base and J gave up 5 bases, with 9 bases separating them. This CDR3 region has 14 residues. Germline CDR1 and CDR2: SNHLY and FYNNEI. The CDR3 DNA sequence: TGTGCCAGCAGTGAAGTGGCAGGGGATCAGCCCCAGCATTTT. It codes for CASSEVAGDQPQHF.

The chain has TRBV29-1 and TRBJ2-5, with 7 bases fitting TRBD1. CDR1 is SQVTM, CDR2 ANQGSEA, per germline. V lost 6 bases and J lost 2; bases outside the gene matches: 6. This CDR3 region has 13 residues. Written as DNA, the CDR3 is TGCAGCGTGACCTCGACAGGGCAAGAGACCCAGTACTTC. This gives the protein CSVTSTGQETQYF.

The gene calls are TRBV2 and TRBJ1-2; 10 positions match TRBD1. The length of the CDR3 is 16 residues. J was trimmed by 5 bases and V by 4 bases; bases with no gene match: 10. Germline V CDR1 and CDR2: SNHLY, FYNNEI. The CDR3 DNA follows: TGTGCCAGCAGTGGTACTCCGGTGGGACAGGGGTATGGCTACACCTTC. Amino acid sequence: CASSGTPVGQGYGYTF.

The chain joins TRBV30 to TRBJ1-2; D remains unclear. This CDR3 has 12 residues. Per germline, CDR1 GTSNPN and CDR2 SVGIG (reference sequence). Deletions cut 3 bases from V and 7 bases from J, with 12 bases between. The CDR3 region has the DNA TGTGCCTGGAGCGGGGATGACGGTGGCTACACCTTC. This translates into CAWSGDDGGYTF.

For this clone: The same CDR3 can be traced to other DNA sequences in this sample. The chain links TRBV7-2 to TRBJ1-2; 9 bases map to TRBD1. The V and J ends lost 6 bases and 7 bases, in that order; junction bases with no gene match: 6. Germline V lookup: CDR1 SGHTA, CDR2 FQGNSA. This CDR3 region has 13 residues. CDR3 protein: CASSSRQGGGYTF. Here the CDR3 DNA reads TGTGCCAGCAGTTCCAGACAGGGGGGTGGCTACACCTTC.

The V gene is TRBV5-1, the J gene TRBJ2-1, with D perhaps matching TRBD1 (5 bases). The CDR3 extends over 15 amino acids. Trimming pared 1 base from V and 5 bases from J, leaving 13 bases between. Germline CDR1 SGHRS, CDR2 YFSETQ. The chain's CDR3 is CASSLQGGNNNEQFF. The CDR3, as DNA: TGCGCCAGCAGCTTGCAGGGCGGAAACAACAATGAGCAGTTCTTC.

This clone showed up just once. V is TRBV7-9 and J is TRBJ1-2; D is unresolved. This CDR3 contains 16 residues. V was pared by 3 bases and J by 0 bases, with 14 bases between. CDR1 SEHNR and CDR2 FQNEAQ come from the germline V gene (reference sequence). CDR3 bases: TGTGCCAGCAGCTTGGGGTCCGCGAGGGCTAACTATGGCTACACCTTC. Translating it yields CASSLGSARANYGYTF.

The genes are TRBV27 and TRBJ1-1, with a possible D match to TRBD1 (6 bases). The CDR3 totals 14 residues. The V gene's germline CDR1 is MNHEY and CDR2 SMNVEV (reference sequence). The V and J ends lost 6 bases and 5 bases respectively, with 16 bases between them. In DNA, the CDR3 is TGTGCCAGCAGCAGACACGGACAGCCGACTGAAGCTTTCTTT. This encodes CASSRHGQPTEAFF.

This chain links TRBV6-1 with TRBJ2-2; D unclear. Germline loops: CDR1 MNHNS, CDR2 SASEGT. The CDR3 contains 13 residues. V lost 8 bases to trimming and J lost 8 bases, with 15 bases between them. In DNA, the CDR3 is TGTGCCAGCCGAATGAGTCCCTTGGGGGAGCTGTTTTTT. It yields the protein CASRMSPLGELFF.

The rearrangement links TRBV2 to TRBJ2-6; D is unresolved. Trimming took 9 bases from V and 1 from J, leaving 10 bases between them. Looked up from germline, CDR1 is SNHLY and CDR2 is FYNNEI. The CDR3 has 14 residues. CDR3 nucleotide sequence: TGTGCCAGTAAAACAGAGTCTGGGGCCAACGTCCTGACTTTC. It translates to CASKTESGANVLTF. The variable domain in full, completed from reference TRBV2 and TRBJ2-6, reads EPEVTQTPSHQVTQMGQEVILRCVPISNHLYFYWYRQILGQKVEFLVSFYNNEISEKSEIFDDQFSVERPDGSNFTLKIRSTKLEDSAMYFCASKTESGANVLTFGAGSRLTVL.

This chain uses TRBV28 with TRBJ1-2; D is ambiguous. Germline CDR1 MDHEN, CDR2 SYDVKM. V dropped 3 bases and J dropped 1 base, with 12 bases sitting between them. This CDR3 is 15 amino acids long. The CDR3 DNA sequence: TGTGCCAGCAGTTTTTCAAGGCTCATTAACTATGGCTACACCTTC. Translating it yields CASSFSRLINYGYTF.

This chain links TRBV4-2 with TRBJ2-3; D perhaps matches TRBD1 (5 bases). Germline V lookup: CDR1 LGHNA, CDR2 YNFKEQ. This CDR3 contains 17 residues. V was trimmed by 0 bases and J by 1 base, leaving 14 bases between them. CDR3 DNA: TGTGCCAGCAGCCAAGAAGTCCAGGGTGTGGGCACAGATACGCAGTATTTT. Its translation: CASSQEVQGVGTDTQYF.